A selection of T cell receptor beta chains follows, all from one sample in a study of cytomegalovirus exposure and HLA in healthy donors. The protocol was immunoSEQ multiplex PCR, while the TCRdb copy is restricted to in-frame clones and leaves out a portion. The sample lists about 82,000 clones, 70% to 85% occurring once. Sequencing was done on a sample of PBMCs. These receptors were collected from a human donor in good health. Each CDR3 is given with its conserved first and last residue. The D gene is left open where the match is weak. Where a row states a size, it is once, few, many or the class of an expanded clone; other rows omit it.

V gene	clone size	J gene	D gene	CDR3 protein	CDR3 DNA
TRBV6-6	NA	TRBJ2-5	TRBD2	CASRRGDETAQYF	TGTGCCAGCAGGCGGGGGGATGAGACGGCCCAGTACTTC
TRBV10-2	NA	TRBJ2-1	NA	CASSSPDNEQFF	TGCGCCAGCAGTTCCCCCGACAATGAGCAGTTCTTC
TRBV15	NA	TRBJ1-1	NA	CATSRDRGGTEAFF	TGTGCCACCAGCAGAGACCGAGGAGGTACTGAAGCTTTCTTT
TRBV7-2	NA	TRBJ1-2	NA	CASSPWQGMSFYGYTF	TGTGCCAGCAGCCCCTGGCAGGGGATGTCCTTCTATGGCTACACCTTC
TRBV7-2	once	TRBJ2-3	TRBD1	CASSSTGGAGDTQYF	TGTGCCAGCAGCTCGACAGGGGGCGCCGGGGATACGCAGTATTTT
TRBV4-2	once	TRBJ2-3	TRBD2	CASSQPPGLARYIGTDTQYF	TGTGCCAGCAGCCAACCCCCGGGACTAGCGCGATACATAGGCACAGATACGCAGTATTTT
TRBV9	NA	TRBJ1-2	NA	CASSVGPREGYTF	TGTGCCAGCAGCGTAGGCCCGAGGGAGGGCTACACCTTC
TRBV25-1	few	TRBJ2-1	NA	CASSEYRQGRSQFF	TGTGCCAGCAGTGAATATCGCCAAGGGAGATCACAGTTCTTC
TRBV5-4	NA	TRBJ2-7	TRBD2	CASTSPGLSYEQYF	TGTGCCAGCACCTCCCCGGGACTATCCTACGAGCAGTACTTC
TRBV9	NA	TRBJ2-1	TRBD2	CASSKRGALLYNEQFF	TGTGCCAGCAGCAAGCGGGGGGCCCTCCTCTACAATGAGCAGTTCTTC
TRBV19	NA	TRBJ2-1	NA	CASMVRNEQFF	TGTGCCAGTATGGTGCGGAATGAGCAGTTCTTC
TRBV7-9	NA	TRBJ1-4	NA	CASSPSEKLFF	TGTGCCAGCAGCCCCAGTGAAAAACTGTTTTTT
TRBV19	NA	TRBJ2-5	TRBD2	CASSSPAGGQETQYF	TGTGCCAGTAGTTCGCCAGCGGGGGGCCAAGAGACCCAGTACTTC
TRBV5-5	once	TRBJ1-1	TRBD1	CASRKTGAMNTEAFF	TGTGCCAGCAGAAAGACAGGGGCCATGAACACTGAAGCTTTCTTT
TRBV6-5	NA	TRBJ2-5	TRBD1	CASSYTSGRGRETQYF	TGTGCCAGCAGTTACACGTCGGGCAGGGGGCGAGAGACCCAGTACTTC
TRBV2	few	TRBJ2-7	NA	CASGLRSSYEQYF	TGTGCCAGCGGGTTACGGAGCTCCTACGAGCAGTACTTC
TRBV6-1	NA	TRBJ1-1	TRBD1	CASPGQGEVTEAFF	TGTGCCTCCCCGGGACAGGGGGAAGTCACTGAAGCTTTCTTT
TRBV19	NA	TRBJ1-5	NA	CASSIRGRDQPQHF	TGTGCCAGTAGTATAAGGGGGAGAGATCAGCCCCAGCATTTT
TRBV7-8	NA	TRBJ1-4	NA	CASSLGRGYEKLFF	TGTGCCAGCAGCTTAGGGCGAGGGTACGAAAAACTGTTTTTT
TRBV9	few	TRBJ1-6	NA	CASSLSSGSASPLHF	TGTGCCAGCAGCTTATCCTCCGGGTCCGCGTCACCCCTCCACTTT
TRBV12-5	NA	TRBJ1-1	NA	CASGLDRGSEAFF	TGTGCTAGTGGTTTGGACCGGGGTAGCGAAGCTTTCTTT
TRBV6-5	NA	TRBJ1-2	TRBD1	CASSHGDRDGYPF	TGTGCCAGCAGTCATGGAGACAGGGACGGCTACCCCTTC
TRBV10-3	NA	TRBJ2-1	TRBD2	CAISPGGSYNEQFF	TGTGCCATCAGTCCGGGGGGCTCCTACAATGAGCAGTTCTTC
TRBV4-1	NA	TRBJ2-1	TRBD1	CASSSHLRQGAVNEQFF	TGCGCCAGCAGCTCTCACTTACGACAGGGGGCGGTCAATGAGCAGTTCTTC
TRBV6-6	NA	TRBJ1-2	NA	CASSGQAGADYGYPF	TGTGCCAGCAGTGGACAAGCAGGGGCAGATTATGGCTACCCCTTC
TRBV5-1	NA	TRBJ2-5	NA	CASRPTGSRETQYF	TGCGCCAGCAGGCCGACAGGCTCCAGGGAGACCCAGTACTTC
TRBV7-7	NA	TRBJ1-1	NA	CASSPPEAFF	TGTGCCAGCAGCCCTCCTGAAGCTTTCTTT
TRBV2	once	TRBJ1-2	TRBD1	CASIPTGGYYGYTF	TGTGCCAGCATACCGACAGGGGGCTACTATGGCTACACCTTC
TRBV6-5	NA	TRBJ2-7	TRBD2	CASSYSRLAGEYF	TGTGCCAGCAGTTACTCCCGATTAGCGGGGGAGTACTTC
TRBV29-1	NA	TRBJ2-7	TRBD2	CSVVGTSGGYEQYF	TGCAGCGTCGTCGGGACTAGCGGGGGCTACGAGCAGTACTTC
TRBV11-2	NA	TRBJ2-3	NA	CASSLSSTTDTQYF	TGTGCCAGCAGCTTAAGTTCTACCACAGATACGCAGTATTTT